The T cell receptor beta chain described here comes from a study of blood T cell repertoires in COVID-19. Turning to the study itself: Italy, Spain and the United States were the sources of the convalescent and acute COVID-19 samples. T cells, B-cell-depleted T cells, or PBMCs supplied cDNA or gDNA.

Trimming took off 0 bases at V and 6 bases at J, with 15 bases between the two ends. The V gene's germline CDR1 is MGHRA and CDR2 YSYEKL. The CDR3 totals 17 residues. In the source study's methods: The authors estimated nucleated cell counts from reference gene primer amplification. Data came from immunoSEQ multiplex PCR; TCRdb stores just in-frame clones and leaves some out. V and J calls and clone size are given by that table; D and trimming were obtained from the DNA. The table includes roughly 110,000 clones, nearly 90% detected once. The chain has TRBV4-1 and TRBJ1-6; D is possibly TRBD1 (5 bases). The origin of this receptor is a woman between 65 and 79 years old who had recovered from COVID-19. Sequences were obtained from peripheral blood. The CDR3 loop reads CASSQDGRARSNSPLHF. CDR3 nucleotides: TGCGCCAGCAGCCAAGATGGCAGGGCGAGGAGTAATTCACCCCTCCACTTT.